Here is one T cell receptor (beta chain) with its context. Antigen: not known. The data belong to a study of cytomegalovirus exposure and HLA in healthy donors. Study at large: Out of 398 genotyped donors, roughly 80% belonged to the Caucasian-associated ancestry cluster. Study conclusions and caveats: Later genetic work tied a missense DCLRE1C variant to beta-chain V and J trimming. Testing in vitro showed a few CMV-associated chains specific for CMV antigens. Fewer N-insertions than the roughly 670-donor mean were reportedly shown by an Asian-associated ancestry cluster in a later analysis.

The PCR ran on 60 Vbeta and 13 Jbeta primers. This table comes from immunoSEQ multiplex PCR, and its TCRdb copy is limited to in-frame clones, with some not included. The data contain 75,000 to 80,000 clones, more than 75% of them seen just once; the ten biggest clones take up 12%. V trimming: 6 bases; J trimming: 7 bases; junction bases outside the gene matches: 6. The germline V gene encodes CDR1 SGHAT and CDR2 FQNNGV. The CDR3 totals 13 residues. This TCR was sampled from a male donor in good health and CMV-seropositive. Sequenced sample: PBMCs. The chain has TRBV11-2 and TRBJ1-2; 9 nucleotides match TRBD1. CDR3 nucleotides: TGTGCCAGCAGGCGGACAGGGGCGAGTGGCTACACCTTC. It translates to CASRRTGASGYTF.